The rows below give T cell receptor beta chains drawn from one sample of a study of T cells in Graves' hyperthyroidism and ophthalmopathy. TCRdb re-derived calls from the multiplex PCR reads in MiXCR, one entry per CDR3 protein. The data hold about 640,000 distinct CDR3 sequences, with more than 20% observed a single time. Sequencing was performed on blood. The source of these receptors is a man aged 25 to 40 with Graves' ophthalmopathy. The CDR3 runs from the conserved cysteine through the conserved F or W. The D gene is left open where the match is weak. A clone size is listed for some rows: how often the clone was seen (once, few, many), or a class if it is expanded.

V gene: TRBV13
clone size: -
J gene: TRBJ1-5
D gene: -
CDR3 protein: CASSFRQENQPQHF
CDR3 DNA: TGTGCCAGCAGCTTCCGGCAGGAGAATCAGCCCCAGCATTTT

V gene: TRBV24-1
clone size: few
J gene: TRBJ2-1
D gene: -
CDR3 protein: CATSDSWGPSSYNEQFF
CDR3 DNA: TGTGCCACCAGTGATTCGTGGGGCCCAAGCTCCTACAATGAGCAGTTCTTC

V gene: TRBV28
clone size: -
J gene: TRBJ2-3
D gene: TRBD2
CDR3 protein: CASSSGTSGPDTQYF
CDR3 DNA: TGTGCCAGCAGTTCCGGGACTAGCGGACCCGATACGCAGTATTTT

V gene: TRBV7-2
clone size: many
J gene: TRBJ2-7
D gene: TRBD2
CDR3 protein: CASSSKQLAGGPGEQYF
CDR3 DNA: TGTGCCAGCAGCTCAAAACAACTAGCGGGAGGGCCAGGGGAGCAGTACTTC

V gene: TRBV24-1
clone size: -
J gene: TRBJ2-3
D gene: -
CDR3 protein: CATSDQGEGSTDTQYF
CDR3 DNA: TGTGCCACCAGTGATCAGGGGGAGGGTAGCACAGATACGCAGTATTTT

V gene: TRBV20-1
clone size: few
J gene: TRBJ1-1
D gene: TRBD1
CDR3 protein: CSAPDRNFRTEAFF
CDR3 DNA: TGCAGTGCCCCGGACAGGAACTTTCGCACTGAAGCTTTCTTT

V gene: TRBV7-9
clone size: few
J gene: TRBJ2-7
D gene: TRBD2
CDR3 protein: CASSLGRDYSSYEQYF
CDR3 DNA: TGTGCCAGCAGCTTGGGCCGGGACTACAGCTCCTACGAGCAGTACTTC

V gene: TRBV15
clone size: -
J gene: TRBJ1-4
D gene: -
CDR3 protein: CATSQNGRTNEKLFF
CDR3 DNA: TGTGCCACCAGCCAGAATGGCCGGACTAATGAAAAACTGTTTTTT

V gene: TRBV14
clone size: -
J gene: TRBJ2-7
D gene: -
CDR3 protein: CASSHGLNYEQYF
CDR3 DNA: TGTGCCAGCAGCCACGGGCTCAACTACGAGCAGTACTTC

V gene: TRBV7-8
clone size: -
J gene: TRBJ2-1
D gene: TRBD2
CDR3 protein: CASGGGGYNEQFF
CDR3 DNA: TGTGCCAGCGGGGGGGGGGGGTACAATGAGCAGTTCTTC

V gene: TRBV6-1
clone size: -
J gene: TRBJ2-2
D gene: -
CDR3 protein: CASNPGQPGSAGELFF
CDR3 DNA: TGTGCCAGCAACCCAGGACAGCCCGGTAGCGCCGGGGAGCTGTTTTTT

V gene: TRBV20-1
clone size: -
J gene: TRBJ2-2
D gene: -
CDR3 protein: CSATPTDWRRNTGELFF
CDR3 DNA: TGCAGTGCTACCCCGACCGATTGGCGCAGGAACACCGGGGAGCTGTTTTTT

V gene: TRBV30
clone size: many
J gene: TRBJ2-2
D gene: -
CDR3 protein: CAWSVQTTGELFF
CDR3 DNA: TGTGCCTGGAGTGTACAGACCACCGGGGAGCTGTTTTTT

V gene: TRBV14
clone size: -
J gene: TRBJ2-2
D gene: -
CDR3 protein: CASSPSPAAANTGELFF
CDR3 DNA: TGTGCCAGCAGCCCCTCCCCCGCAGCCGCGAACACCGGGGAGCTGTTTTTT

V gene: TRBV19
clone size: -
J gene: TRBJ2-1
D gene: TRBD2
CDR3 protein: CASGLAGGHNEQFF
CDR3 DNA: TGTGCCAGCGGACTAGCGGGAGGTCATAATGAGCAGTTCTTC

V gene: TRBV20-1
clone size: many
J gene: TRBJ2-3
D gene: TRBD2
CDR3 protein: CSAGTSGDTQYF
CDR3 DNA: TGCAGTGCAGGGACTAGCGGAGATACGCAGTATTTT

V gene: TRBV5-1
clone size: many
J gene: TRBJ1-4
D gene: TRBD1
CDR3 protein: CASSPGQGTTNEKLFF
CDR3 DNA: TGCGCCAGCAGCCCTGGACAGGGAACAACTAATGAAAAACTGTTTTTT

V gene: TRBV11-2
clone size: many
J gene: TRBJ1-1
D gene: -
CDR3 protein: CASRGTGVQTEAFF
CDR3 DNA: TGTGCCAGCCGAGGGACCGGGGTTCAAACTGAAGCTTTCTTT

V gene: TRBV12-3/TRBV12-4
clone size: few
J gene: TRBJ2-5
D gene: -
CDR3 protein: CASSFGRATQYF
CDR3 DNA: TGTGCCAGCAGTTTTGGCAGAGCGACCCAGTACTTC

V gene: TRBV12-3/TRBV12-4
clone size: many
J gene: TRBJ2-5
D gene: TRBD1
CDR3 protein: CASRDRGAETQYF
CDR3 DNA: TGTGCCAGCAGGGACAGGGGCGCCGAGACCCAGTACTTC

V gene: TRBV2
clone size: many
J gene: TRBJ1-3
D gene: TRBD1
CDR3 protein: CASGGTGTGAGNTIYF
CDR3 DNA: TGTGCCAGCGGGGGTACCGGGACAGGGGCTGGAAACACCATATATTTT

V gene: TRBV12-3/TRBV12-4
clone size: many
J gene: TRBJ2-7
D gene: -
CDR3 protein: CASSLSLYEQYF
CDR3 DNA: TGTGCCAGCAGTTTATCTCTCTACGAGCAGTACTTC

V gene: TRBV3-1
clone size: few
J gene: TRBJ2-1
D gene: TRBD2
CDR3 protein: CASSRRLAGEYEQFF
CDR3 DNA: TGTGCCAGCAGCCGCCGACTAGCGGGAGAGTATGAGCAGTTCTTC

V gene: TRBV20-1
clone size: -
J gene: TRBJ2-2
D gene: TRBD2
CDR3 protein: CSARKPAGYTGELFF
CDR3 DNA: TGCAGTGCTAGAAAACCAGCGGGGTACACCGGGGAGCTGTTTTTT

V gene: TRBV25-1
clone size: -
J gene: TRBJ2-1
D gene: TRBD1
CDR3 protein: CASSSDSWTGYNEQFF
CDR3 DNA: TGTGCCAGCAGTTCCGACAGTTGGACAGGGTACAATGAGCAGTTCTTC

V gene: TRBV28
clone size: -
J gene: TRBJ1-5
D gene: -
CDR3 protein: CASSLAGGSQPQHF
CDR3 DNA: TGTGCCAGCAGTTTAGCCGGCGGGAGTCAGCCCCAGCATTTT

V gene: TRBV12-3/TRBV12-4
clone size: few
J gene: TRBJ2-1
D gene: -
CDR3 protein: CASTFWGTGGNEQFF
CDR3 DNA: TGTGCCAGCACCTTTTGGGGGACCGGGGGCAATGAGCAGTTCTTC

V gene: TRBV5-5
clone size: -
J gene: TRBJ2-7
D gene: TRBD2
CDR3 protein: CASKLAESYEQYF
CDR3 DNA: TGTGCCAGCAAGCTAGCGGAGTCCTACGAGCAGTACTTC

V gene: TRBV29-1
clone size: few
J gene: TRBJ1-1
D gene: -
CDR3 protein: CSVYIAAMNTEAFF
CDR3 DNA: TGCAGCGTCTACATTGCAGCAATGAACACTGAAGCTTTCTTT

V gene: TRBV12-3/TRBV12-4
clone size: many
J gene: TRBJ1-1
D gene: -
CDR3 protein: CASIRAGAMNTEAFF
CDR3 DNA: TGTGCCAGCATTAGGGCTGGAGCTATGAACACTGAAGCTTTCTTT

V gene: TRBV29-1
clone size: -
J gene: TRBJ2-3
D gene: -
CDR3 protein: CSVDQRNTDTQYF
CDR3 DNA: TGCAGCGTTGACCAGCGGAACACAGATACGCAGTATTTT

V gene: TRBV6-1
clone size: -
J gene: TRBJ1-2
D gene: -
CDR3 protein: CASRRSEIYGYTF
CDR3 DNA: TGTGCCAGCAGACGCAGTGAAATCTATGGCTACACCTTC

V gene: TRBV28
clone size: once
J gene: TRBJ1-1
D gene: TRBD1
CDR3 protein: CASSSHRGHLGTEAFF
CDR3 DNA: TGTGCCAGCAGTTCGCACAGGGGGCATCTGGGCACTGAAGCTTTCTTT

V gene: TRBV18
clone size: few
J gene: TRBJ2-7
D gene: -
CDR3 protein: CASSRPGKHEQYF
CDR3 DNA: TGTGCCAGCTCACGACCAGGGAAACACGAGCAGTACTTC

V gene: TRBV7-9
clone size: -
J gene: TRBJ2-6
D gene: -
CDR3 protein: CASEPSGANVLTF
CDR3 DNA: TGTGCCAGCGAGCCCTCTGGGGCCAACGTCCTGACTTTC

V gene: TRBV7-9
clone size: few
J gene: TRBJ1-5
D gene: -
CDR3 protein: CASSSSGLRNQPQHF
CDR3 DNA: TGTGCCAGCAGCTCCTCAGGGCTTCGCAATCAGCCCCAGCATTTT

V gene: TRBV6-1
clone size: -
J gene: TRBJ2-6
D gene: -
CDR3 protein: CASRGEANVLTF
CDR3 DNA: TGTGCCAGCAGGGGGGAGGCCAACGTCCTGACTTTC

V gene: TRBV24-1
clone size: -
J gene: TRBJ2-3
D gene: -
CDR3 protein: CATSDYRGQGSEDTQYF
CDR3 DNA: TGTGCCACCAGTGACTACCGGGGTCAGGGGAGTGAGGATACGCAGTATTTT

V gene: TRBV20-1
clone size: -
J gene: TRBJ1-6
D gene: -
CDR3 protein: CSARDGDPGLNSPLHF
CDR3 DNA: TGCAGTGCTAGAGATGGGGACCCCGGCTTGAATTCACCCCTCCACTTT

V gene: TRBV2
clone size: few
J gene: TRBJ2-6
D gene: TRBD1
CDR3 protein: CASSEWTGGLTEANVLTF
CDR3 DNA: TGTGCCAGCAGTGAGTGGACAGGGGGGCTCACTGAGGCCAACGTCCTGACTTTC

V gene: TRBV12-3/TRBV12-4
clone size: few
J gene: TRBJ2-5
D gene: -
CDR3 protein: CASSWLLETQYF
CDR3 DNA: TGTGCCAGCAGTTGGTTGTTGGAGACCCAGTACTTC

V gene: TRBV13
clone size: few
J gene: TRBJ1-5
D gene: -
CDR3 protein: CASSLGEQPQHF
CDR3 DNA: TGTGCCAGCAGCTTGGGTGAACAGCCCCAGCATTTT

V gene: TRBV4-1
clone size: -
J gene: TRBJ2-7
D gene: TRBD1
CDR3 protein: CASSQDRDRRSEQYF
CDR3 DNA: TGCGCCAGCAGCCAAGATCGGGACAGACGGAGCGAGCAGTACTTC

V gene: TRBV7-9
clone size: many
J gene: TRBJ1-1
D gene: -
CDR3 protein: CASSQNLRGDPEAFF
CDR3 DNA: TGTGCCAGCAGCCAAAATCTGCGCGGGGACCCTGAAGCTTTCTTT

V gene: TRBV11-1
clone size: many
J gene: TRBJ2-2
D gene: -
CDR3 protein: CASSPEGWGTGELFF
CDR3 DNA: TGTGCCAGCAGCCCCGAGGGATGGGGAACCGGGGAGCTGTTTTTT

V gene: TRBV10-3
clone size: -
J gene: TRBJ2-3
D gene: -
CDR3 protein: CAISEPATDTQYF
CDR3 DNA: TGTGCCATCAGTGAGCCCGCCACAGATACGCAGTATTTT

V gene: TRBV7-9
clone size: many
J gene: TRBJ2-7
D gene: TRBD2
CDR3 protein: CASSPAGGKTYEQYF
CDR3 DNA: TGTGCCAGCAGCCCCGCGGGAGGAAAGACCTACGAGCAGTACTTC

V gene: TRBV5-1
clone size: -
J gene: TRBJ1-4
D gene: -
CDR3 protein: CASSLDSNEKLFF
CDR3 DNA: TGCGCCAGCAGCTTGGACAGTAATGAAAAACTGTTTTTT